Listed below are T cell receptor beta chains from one sample, sequenced in a study of T cell responses to AZD1222 COVID-19 vaccine. TCRdb's copy holds only in-frame clones and misses some; the assay was immunoSEQ multiplex PCR. The sample includes 130,000 to 150,000 clones, around 94% seen only once; the top ten take roughly 12%. Sequences were derived from peripheral blood, sampled after recovery from COVID-19. These receptor sequences come from an adult who had recovered from COVID-19. The CDR3 runs from the conserved cysteine through the conserved F or W. A D gene is named only where the DNA matches it firmly. Clone size, where shown, is once, few, many, or a class for clones that have expanded.

clone_size,j_call,d_call,v_call,cdr3_nt,cdr3_aa
-,TRBJ2-5,-,TRBV2,TGTGCCAGCAGTGAAGCGGGGGAGAGACGGACCCAGTACTTC,CASSEAGERRTQYF
-,TRBJ1-1,-,TRBV10-3,TGTGCCATCAGTGGGGACCGGGGGGGGACTGAAGCTTTCTTT,CAISGDRGGTEAFF
-,TRBJ2-1,TRBD2,TRBV28,TGTGCCAGCAGTTTTTTCGGACTAGCGGGATACAATGAGCAGTTCTTC,CASSFFGLAGYNEQFF
-,TRBJ2-7,-,TRBV14,TGTGCCAGCAGCCAAGCCTACGAGCAGTACTTC,CASSQAYEQYF
-,TRBJ2-3,TRBD2,TRBV27,TGTGCCAGCAGTCACTTCCCCGGGACTAGCGGGAGGGAGGTCCCAGATACGCAGTATTTT,CASSHFPGTSGREVPDTQYF
-,TRBJ2-7,-,TRBV11-2,TGTGCCAGCAGCTTCGACAGAATCAGCTCCTACGAGCAGTACTTC,CASSFDRISSYEQYF
-,TRBJ2-2,-,TRBV24-1,TGTGCCACCAGTGCAAACACCGGGGAGCTGTTTTTT,CATSANTGELFF
-,TRBJ1-1,-,TRBV5-1,TGCGCCAGCAGCTTAGGCCTGAACACTGAAGCTTTCTTT,CASSLGLNTEAFF
-,TRBJ1-2,-,TRBV18,TGTGCCAGCTCACCAACCAGGGAAAGCTATGGCTACACCTTC,CASSPTRESYGYTF
-,TRBJ2-7,TRBD1,TRBV6-5,TGTGCCAGCAGTTACTCGAAAGGGGGCGGCTACGAGCAGTACTTC,CASSYSKGGGYEQYF
-,TRBJ2-3,TRBD2,TRBV6-4,TGTGCCAGCAGTGACAGCGGGGTTATTCTAGACGATCCTAGCACAGATACGCAGTATTTT,CASSDSGVILDDPSTDTQYF
few,TRBJ1-4,-,TRBV28,TGTGCCAGCAGCCCGGACCTTGCAACTAATGAAAAACTGTTTTTT,CASSPDLATNEKLFF
-,TRBJ1-6,-,TRBV18,TGTGCCAGCTCACCACGCAGAATGGGGGATAATTCACCCCTCCACTTT,CASSPRRMGDNSPLHF
-,TRBJ1-2,-,TRBV28,TGTGCCACACAAAGCAATTTCTCCCCATGGGGCTATGGCTACACCTTC,CATQSNFSPWGYGYTF
-,TRBJ2-1,-,TRBV7-9,TGTGCCAGCAGCCTCGACTACAATGAGCAGTTCTTC,CASSLDYNEQFF
-,TRBJ2-1,-,TRBV27,TGTGCCAGCAGACGACACCCTGATAGTCGGGATGAGCAGTTCTTC,CASRRHPDSRDEQFF
-,TRBJ2-7,-,TRBV10-2,TGCGCCAGCAGTGAGCCCAGGTCTTCTAGCTCCTACGAGCAGTACTTC,CASSEPRSSSSYEQYF
once,TRBJ2-7,TRBD2,TRBV4-1,TGCGCCAGCAGCCAAGACGTAGCGGGAACACCCTACGAGCAGTACTTC,CASSQDVAGTPYEQYF
-,TRBJ2-7,-,TRBV29-1,TGCAGCGTTGTCAGGCAATCTGGGGCCTACGAGCAGTACTTC,CSVVRQSGAYEQYF
-,TRBJ2-7,-,TRBV21-1,TGTGCCAGCAGCAATCCTTCTCGTGGTCTCCACGAGCAGTACTTC,CASSNPSRGLHEQYF
-,TRBJ1-2,-,TRBV29-1,TGCAGCGCCAATGTGGGGGAAGCTAACTATGGCTACACCTTC,CSANVGEANYGYTF
-,TRBJ2-1,TRBD2,TRBV7-6,TGTGCCAGCAGCTCGGTCGCTAGCGGGAGAGGGGCCCTTAAAGGTGAGCAGTTCTTC,CASSSVASGRGALKGEQFF
few,TRBJ1-1,-,TRBV10-3,TGTGCCACCAAGGCGGGGAACACTGAAGCTTTCTTT,CATKAGNTEAFF
once,TRBJ1-5,TRBD1,TRBV6-5,TGTGCCAGCAGTCTGACAGGGGAGGGCAATCAGCCCCAGCATTTT,CASSLTGEGNQPQHF
-,TRBJ1-1,-,TRBV6-5,TGTGCCAGCAGGGACAGTCTTACTGAAGCTTTCTTT,CASRDSLTEAFF
-,TRBJ2-1,-,TRBV5-4,TGTGCCAGCAGCTCGGCATACAATGAGCAGTTCTTC,CASSSAYNEQFF
-,TRBJ1-1,-,TRBV29-1,TGCAGCGTTGATTTCCAGGGCTCTGAAGCTTTCTTT,CSVDFQGSEAFF
once,TRBJ2-3,-,TRBV5-5,TGTGCCAGCAGCTTGAGTGGGGACAGCACAGATACGCAGTATTTT,CASSLSGDSTDTQYF
-,TRBJ2-7,TRBD1,TRBV4-1,TGCGCCAGCAGCCAAGATAGGGGACAGTTCGAGCAGTACTTC,CASSQDRGQFEQYF
-,TRBJ2-1,-,TRBV6-1,TGTGCCAGCAGTGAAGCGCCCCAGAACGGTGAGCAGTTCTTC,CASSEAPQNGEQFF
once,TRBJ1-5,-,TRBV7-8,TGTGCCAGCAGCTCGAGTAGCAATCAGCCCCAGCATTTT,CASSSSSNQPQHF
-,TRBJ1-2,TRBD1,TRBV27,TGTGCCAGCAGTTTTGACAGGGGTGTATCGGGCGGCTACACCTTC,CASSFDRGVSGGYTF
-,TRBJ2-6,TRBD1,TRBV4-1,TGCGCCAGCAGCCAAGGGGGACAGGGCCGCTCTGGGGCCAACGTCCTGACTTTC,CASSQGGQGRSGANVLTF
-,TRBJ2-2,TRBD1,TRBV19,TGTGCCAGTAGTCCTTTCCGGGACAGGGTAGGGACCGGGGAGCTGTTTTTT,CASSPFRDRVGTGELFF
few,TRBJ1-2,-,TRBV18,TGTGCCAGCTCTCCCAAGGGGAACAGTGGCTACACCTTC,CASSPKGNSGYTF
-,TRBJ1-2,-,TRBV29-1,TGCAGCGTTCTACTGGGGGAATGGGGTTCCTATGGCTACACCTTC,CSVLLGEWGSYGYTF
-,TRBJ1-3,-,TRBV12-3/TRBV12-4,TGTGCCAGCAGTCCATTCTCTGGAAACACCATATATTTT,CASSPFSGNTIYF
-,TRBJ1-5,TRBD1,TRBV5-1,TGCGCCAGCAGCTTCGGGACAGGAAGTAGCAATCAGCCCCAGCATTTT,CASSFGTGSSNQPQHF
-,TRBJ2-2,-,TRBV19,TGTGCCAGTAGTATTTTATGGGGCACCGGGGAGCTGTTTTTT,CASSILWGTGELFF
-,TRBJ2-3,TRBD1,TRBV6-5,TGTGCCAGCAGGGGACAGACCGGATGGGCAGATACGCAGTATTTT,CASRGQTGWADTQYF
-,TRBJ2-3,-,TRBV28,TGTGCCAGCACTTTTTTAGGAGGGACTACGCAGTATTTT,CASTFLGGTTQYF
-,TRBJ2-3,-,TRBV7-2,TGTGCCAGCAGCTCCTATACAGATACGCAGTATTTT,CASSSYTDTQYF
-,TRBJ1-4,-,TRBV4-2,TGTGCCAGCAGCCAAGATAGAAATGAAAAACTGTTTTTT,CASSQDRNEKLFF
-,TRBJ1-6,-,TRBV6-2/TRBV6-3,TGTGCCAGCAGTGGGCGGACACCTTATAATTCACCCCTCCACTTT,CASSGRTPYNSPLHF
-,TRBJ1-2,-,TRBV5-1,TGCGCCAGCACGTGGGACGGTAACTATGGCTACACCTTC,CASTWDGNYGYTF
-,TRBJ2-7,-,TRBV5-6,TGTGCCAGCAGCGGAGACCCGGGCGCCGAGCAGTACTTC,CASSGDPGAEQYF